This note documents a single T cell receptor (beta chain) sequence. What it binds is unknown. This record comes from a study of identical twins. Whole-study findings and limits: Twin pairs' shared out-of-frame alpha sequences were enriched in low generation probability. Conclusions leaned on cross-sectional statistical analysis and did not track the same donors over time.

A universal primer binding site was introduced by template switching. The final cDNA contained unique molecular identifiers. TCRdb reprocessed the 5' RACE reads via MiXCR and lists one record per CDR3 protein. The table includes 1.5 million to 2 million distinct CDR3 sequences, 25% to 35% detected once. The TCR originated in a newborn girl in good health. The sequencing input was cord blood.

CDR3 residues: CASSITGTTLYEQYF. CDR3 DNA sequence: TGTGCCAGCAGCATTACCGGGACTACCCTTTACGAGCAGTACTTC. The rearrangement joins TRBV28 to TRBJ2-7; the match to TRBD2 covers 7 bases. Trimming cost V 6 bases and J 4 bases; bases outside gene matches: 12. Germline lookup yields CDR1 MDHEN and CDR2 SYDVKM. The CDR3 runs to 15 residues. The variable domain in full, with the rest retrieved from reference TRBV28 and TRBJ2-7, is DVKVTQSSRYLVKRTGEKVFLECVQDMDHENMFWYRQDPGLGLRLIYFSYDVKMKEKGDIPEGYSVSREKKERFSLILESASTNQTSMYLCASSITGTTLYEQYFGPGTRLTVT.